Listed here are 13 T cell receptor beta chains from one sample, sequenced in a study of CXCR3-negative and CXCR3-positive naive CD8 T cells (dated by TCRdb to about 2019). Sequencing used a NextSeq 550. The Human TCR Profiling Kit (MiLaboratory) was used to make UMI-labeled 5' RACE TRB cDNA libraries. Through TCRdb reprocessing, the reads give one entry per CDR3 protein sequence; DNA is omitted. The sample table gives around 140,000 distinct CDR3 sequences. The ten most abundant clones make up 0.25% to 0.35% of the sample. The sequenced material came from naive CXCR3- CD8+ T cells from blood. This specimen's cell subset or site label, interpreted: CD45RO-CCR7+CD27+CD95- naive CD8+ T cells lacking CXCR3 (TNR3-). All receptors derive from a human donor in good health. Some clones in this sample may be carry-over from other donors' samples.

The chain has TRBV29-1 and TRBJ2-5; checking the TCRdb D call of TRBD1 is not possible without DNA. Germline V gene lookup returns CDR1 SQVTM and CDR2 ANQGSEA. CDR3 length: 12 residues. CDR3 loop: CSWGQYQETQYF. The full variable domain, in which reference TRBV29-1 and TRBJ2-5 provide the parts outside the CDR3, is SAVISQKPSRDICQRGTSLTIQCQVDSQVTMMFWYRQQPGQSLTLIATANQGSEATYESGFVIDKFPISRPNLTFSTLTVSNMSPEDSSIYLCSWGQYQETQYFGPGTRLLVL.

The chain links TRBV5-1 to TRBJ2-1; the TCRdb call, TRBD2, lacks DNA for checking. From germline, CDR1 is SGHRS and CDR2 YFSETQ. This CDR3 spans 17 amino acids. This CDR3 reads CASSAGLAGEVGNEQFF.

This chain connects TRBV7-9 to TRBJ2-2; the D gene TCRdb calls, TRBD2, cannot be checked with no DNA. The CDR3 loop spans 17 amino acids. Germline V lookup: CDR1 SEHNR, CDR2 FQNEAQ (reference sequence). The chain's CDR3 is CASSSSGGESNTGELFF.

This chain joins TRBV7-9 and TRBJ2-5; TCRdb proposes TRBD1, but this gene call is untestable without DNA. The germline V gene has CDR1 SEHNR and CDR2 FQNEAQ (reference sequence). This CDR3 comprises 14 residues. CDR3 in amino acids: CASNDGTGYNLEYF.

The chain links TRBV29-1 to TRBJ1-1; as DNA is missing, the TRBD1 call by TCRdb cannot be tested. Germline CDR1 SQVTM, CDR2 ANQGSEA. The CDR3 totals 13 residues. The CDR3 reads CSVEDPGDTEAFF.

CDR3 region: CASSDLAGREQFF. The gene calls are TRBV25-1 and TRBJ2-1; the D gene TCRdb calls, TRBD2, cannot be checked with no DNA. In germline, CDR1 is MGHDK, CDR2 SYGVNS. The CDR3 sequence is 13 residues long. Looking up the rest from reference TRBV25-1 and TRBJ2-1 gives the full variable domain: EADIYQTPRYLVIGTGKKITLECSQTMGHDKMYWYQQDPGMELHLIHYSYGVNSTEKGDLSSESTVSRIRTEHFPLTLESARPSHTSQYLCASSDLAGREQFFGPGTRLTVL.

The chain links TRBV4-3 to TRBJ2-7. The CDR3 runs to 14 residues. The germline CDR1 and CDR2 sequences are LGHNA and YSLEER. The CDR3 reads CASSQERHSYEQYF.

The V call is TRBV7-8, the J call TRBJ2-7; no DNA is available, so the TRBD2 call from TCRdb remains unchecked. The CDR3 has 14 residues. Germline assignment: CDR1 SGHVS and CDR2 FQNEAQ. This CDR3 reads CASSSLAGGYEQYF.

The rearrangement joins TRBV27 to TRBJ2-7; lacking DNA, the TRBD2 call made by TCRdb goes unchecked. This CDR3 is 16 amino acids long. CDR1 is MNHEY and CDR2 is SMNVEV in the germline V gene (reference sequence). The CDR3 sequence is CASSLRLGSSAYEQYF.

This CDR3 reads CASSTRRDRGNSNQPQHF. The chain joins TRBV21-1 to TRBJ1-5; no DNA is available, so the TRBD1 call from TCRdb remains unchecked. TRBV21-1 is marked as a pseudogene. This CDR3 comprises 18 residues.

The chain has TRBV5-4 and TRBJ2-7; TCRdb lists TRBD1, though no DNA is available to test this call. Germline V gene data show CDR1 as SGHNT and CDR2 as YYREEE (reference sequence). This CDR3 comprises 13 residues. CDR3 protein: CASSLTGEGEQYF. The full variable domain, in which reference TRBV5-4 and TRBJ2-7 provide the parts outside the CDR3, is ETGVTQSPTHLIKTRGQQVTLRCSSQSGHNTVSWYQQALGQGPQFIFQYYREEENGRGNFPPRFSGLQFPNYSSELNVNALELDDSALYLCASSLTGEGEQYFGPGTRLTVT.

V gene TRBV27 combines with J gene TRBJ2-5. The CDR3 runs 13 residues. Germline loops: CDR1 MNHEY, CDR2 SMNVEV (reference sequence). The CDR3 here is CASSTTSGETQYF.

The V call is TRBV29-1, the J call TRBJ2-1; TCRdb outputs TRBD2, but without DNA this stays unchecked. CDR1 SQVTM and CDR2 ANQGSEA come from the germline V gene. The CDR3 has 13 residues. The CDR3 loop is CSVGGTSVDEQFF.